This TCR beta chain was identified during a study of beta chain features in type 1 diabetes. Study as a whole: Examination covered around 98 million sorted cells spanning all samples.

Expressed TCRB transcripts were sequenced, since all the RNA that had been isolated was reverse transcribed. The method was immunoSEQ multiplex PCR; TCRdb's version includes in-frame clones alone and lacks a portion of them. The sample yields about 140,000 clones, approximately 10% seen once. With regard to this clone: Its antigen is currently unknown.

Trimming left V 0 bases short and J 4 bases short, with 12 bases between. Per germline, CDR1 LNHNV and CDR2 YYDKDF (reference sequence). The CDR3 is 15 amino acids. Whole-study findings and limits: Shorter TCRB CDR3s, moderately but significantly so, were found in Type 1 diabetes patients in all four CD4+ subsets. In patients and controls equally, PCR might favor templates that are shorter. Comparison showed that naive, central memory and Treg TCRB repertoires appeared more similar among patients than among healthy donors.

V usage is TRBV15 and J usage is TRBJ1-2; no definite D call. The TCR comes from a woman aged 40 to 50 in good health. Sequencing used central memory CD4+ T cells from blood. The CDR3 reads CATSRDLEAGYGYTF. CDR3 DNA sequence: TGTGCCACCAGCAGAGATTTAGAGGCGGGCTATGGCTACACCTTC. Combining the CDR3 with reference TRBV15 and TRBJ1-2 gives the whole variable domain DAMVIQNPRYQVTQFGKPVTLSCSQTLNHNVMYWYQQKSSQAPKLLFHYYDKDFNNEADTPDNFQSRRPNTSFCFLDIRSPGLGDTAMYLCATSRDLEAGYGYTFGSGTRLTVV.